The 10 T cell receptor beta chains listed next were all sequenced from one sample in a study of patients and donors after allogeneic stem cell transplantation. TCRdb called the RT-PCR reads again in MiXCR, with one record for every CDR3 protein. The data contain 98,000 or so distinct CDR3 sequences, approximately 40% of them singletons. Sequencing used blood, either unsorted or a sorted T cell fraction (not recorded which). The receptors shown here come from a human donor who was either an allogeneic HSCT recipient or a stem cell or donor lymphocyte infusion donor (not recorded which). It is not recorded whose cells these are; they may come from a transplant donor.

This sequence joins TRBV7-9 and TRBJ2-7; 10 bases match TRBD2. Trimming at V came to 7 bases and at J to 1 base, leaving 7 bases not matched to a gene. The CDR3 has 15 residues. Germline V gene sequence: CDR1 SEHNR, CDR2 FQNEAQ (reference sequence). The CDR3 here is CASTKGGLASYEQYF. CDR3 bases: TGTGCCAGCACCAAAGGGGGACTAGCGTCCTACGAGCAGTACTTC. The full variable domain, rest sourced from reference TRBV7-9 and TRBJ2-7, is DTGVSQNPRHKITKRGQNVTFRCDPISEHNRLYWYRQTLGQGPEFLTYFQNEAQLEKSRLLSDRFSAERPKGSFSTLEIQRTEQGDSAMYLCASTKGGLASYEQYFGPGTRLTVT.

This clonotype was detected a few times. The genes are TRBV6-2 or TRBV6-3 and TRBJ1-5; D remains ambiguous. The V end was cut by 5 bases, the J end by 3 bases, with 2 bases between. Germline values: CDR1 MNHEY, CDR2 SVGEGT. CDR3 length: 11 amino acids. The CDR3 nucleotides read TGTGCCAGCAGTCTCAATCAGCCCCAGCATTTT. It translates to CASSLNQPQHF.

V is TRBV4-3 and J is TRBJ2-1, with D perhaps being TRBD1 or TRBD2 (5 bases each). CDR3 length: 18 residues. V was clipped by 1 base and J by 2 bases, with 18 bases between them. Germline V gives CDR1 LGHNA, CDR2 YSLEER. In DNA form, the CDR3 reads TGCGCCAGCAGCCAAGGGGGGTCGATTTTTGGACCCTACAATGAGCAGTTCTTC. This gives the protein CASSQGGSIFGPYNEQFF.

On this clonotype itself: A much larger clone is a single base away; this may be a read error. This chain uses TRBV15 with TRBJ1-6; no clear D gene. The germline V gene has CDR1 LNHNV and CDR2 YYDKDF (reference sequence). The CDR3 sequence is 13 residues long. Trimming left V 6 bases short and J 8 bases short, with 11 bases between. The CDR3 DNA sequence: TGTGCCACCAGTCTGTATGCTGATTCACCCCTCCACTTT. Translation gives CATSLYADSPLHF.

There are a few counts of this clonotype. The chain has TRBV5-6 and TRBJ2-5; D not certain. Per the germline V gene, CDR1 is SGHDT and CDR2 is YYEEEE. This CDR3 spans 11 amino acids. Trimming took off 4 bases at V and 6 bases at J, with 7 bases between the two ends. The CDR3 sequence: CASSQKQTQYF. In nucleotides, the CDR3 is TGTGCCAGCAGCCAGAAACAGACCCAGTACTTC.

This clonotype has more than one count but fewer than ten. This chain joins TRBV27 and TRBJ2-1; 7 bases are a match to TRBD2. The germline gives CDR1 MNHEY, CDR2 SMNVEV (reference sequence). V lost 6 bases to trimming and J lost 7 bases; unmatched junction nucleotides: 9. CDR3 length: 14 amino acids. The CDR3 here is CASSSTTSKNEQFF. CDR3 in DNA: TGTGCCAGCAGCTCTACGACTAGCAAGAATGAGCAGTTCTTC.

V and J are TRBV5-1 and TRBJ1-1; 12 bases map to TRBD1. The germline V gene encodes CDR1 SGHRS and CDR2 YFSETQ. There are 15 residues in the CDR3. V lost 4 bases and J lost 5; bases outside the gene matches: 6. CDR3 loop: CASSSGTGGLTEAFF. In DNA, the CDR3 is TGCGCCAGCAGCAGCGGGACAGGGGGCTTGACTGAAGCTTTCTTT. The full variable domain, its missing parts supplied by reference TRBV5-1 and TRBJ1-1, is KAGVTQTPRYLIKTRGQQVTLSCSPISGHRSVSWYQQTPGQGLQFLFEYFSETQRNKGNFPGRFSGRQFSNSRSEMNVSTLELGDSALYLCASSSGTGGLTEAFFGQGTRLTVV.

This clonotype was detected only a few times. V gene TRBV6-5 combines with J gene TRBJ1-6; D not certain. The CDR3 contains 12 residues. In germline, CDR1 is MNHEY, CDR2 SVGAGI. V dropped 6 bases and J dropped 7 bases, with 7 bases sitting between them. CDR3 bases: TGTGCCAGCAGCTATCTAAATTCACCCCTCCACTTT. This translates into CASSYLNSPLHF.

This clonotype was counted between two and nine times. J is TRBJ2-2 and V is TRBV29-1; TRBD1 matches 7 bases. Germline-derived CDR1 and CDR2 are SQVTM and ANQGSEA. The CDR3 is 15 amino acids. With V trimmed by 0 bases and J by 7 bases, 8 bases remained unmatched. The CDR3 loop is CSVEEQTGFGGELFF. Here the CDR3 DNA reads TGCAGCGTTGAAGAACAGACAGGGTTCGGCGGGGAGCTGTTTTTT.

This chain uses TRBV27 with TRBJ1-1, with D possibly TRBD1 on 5 matching bases. Germline V gives CDR1 MNHEY, CDR2 SMNVEV (reference sequence). The CDR3 is 15 amino acids. V shed 6 bases and J shed 5 bases, with 19 bases lying between them. The CDR3 loop reads CASRPTTPRGTEAFF. The CDR3 region has the DNA TGTGCCAGCAGGCCGACGACACCCCGGGGGACTGAAGCTTTCTTT.